Below, 21 T cell receptor beta chains from the same sample are listed, as sequenced in a study of neurological immune-mediated disorders. In TCRdb, the 5' RACE reads were re-called with MiXCR into one record per CDR3 protein. In the table there are about 44,000 distinct CDR3 sequences, about 22% of which are singletons. Time point specified: technical triplicate 3. Material for sequencing was PBMCs. The receptors were gathered from a man aged 60 to 69 with HTLV-1-associated myelopathy (HAM/TSP).

This clonotype was seen ten or more times. The chain combines TRBV20-1 with TRBJ2-1; TRBD2 matches at 12 bases. The CDR3 covers 17 residues. Germline V gives CDR1 DFQATT, CDR2 SNEGSKA (reference sequence). After removal of 1 base from V and 2 bases from J, the junction contained 6 bases not matched to a gene. The CDR3 nucleotides read TGCAGTGCTAGAGGAAAACTAGCGGGAGGCGCCTACAATGAGCAGTTCTTC. Translated: CSARGKLAGGAYNEQFF.

This chain joins TRBV5-5 and TRBJ2-1, with D maybe TRBD1 (5 bases). CDR3 length equals 15 residues. Trimming pared 4 bases from V and 2 bases from J, leaving 13 bases between. Germline lookup yields CDR1 SGHKS and CDR2 YYEKEE (reference sequence). In DNA, the CDR3 is TGTGCCAGCAGCACCAGGGTTGGGGCCTACAATGAGCAGTTCTTC. Translated, it gives CASSTRVGAYNEQFF. Full variable domain (missing parts from reference TRBV5-5 and TRBJ2-1): DAGVTQSPTHLIKTRGQQVTLRCSPISGHKSVSWYQQVLGQGPQFIFQYYEKEERGRGNFPDRFSARQFPNYSSELNVNALLLGDSALYLCASSTRVGAYNEQFFGPGTRLTVL.

This clonotype was seen at least ten times. J is TRBJ2-5 and V is TRBV5-1, with a tentative D call TRBD1 (5 bases). Germline assignment: CDR1 SGHRS and CDR2 YFSETQ. The CDR3 contains 15 residues. V gave up 2 bases and J gave up 4 bases, with 15 bases separating them. The CDR3 nucleotides read TGCGCCAGCAGCTTAGGGGTAGGGTCGCCAGAGACCCAGTACTTC. The encoded protein is CASSLGVGSPETQYF.

This clonotype was seen repeatedly, ten times or more. The chain recombines TRBV30 with TRBJ2-3; TRBD2 aligns across 10 bases. The CDR3 is made up of 14 amino acids. Germline V gene sequence: CDR1 GTSNPN, CDR2 SVGIG (reference sequence). The trim removed 2 bases at V and 3 bases at J, leaving 2 bases unmatched. The CDR3 loop reads CAWSKGLATDTQYF. In nucleotides, the CDR3 is TGTGCCTGGAGTAAGGGACTAGCGACAGATACGCAGTATTTT.

This clonotype was seen at least ten times. The rearrangement uses TRBV20-1 and TRBJ1-5, with D maybe TRBD1 (5 bases). Looked up from germline, CDR1 is DFQATT and CDR2 is SNEGSKA (reference sequence). The CDR3 runs 13 residues. The V end was cut by 3 bases, the J end by 7 bases, with 13 bases between. The CDR3 sequence: CSASARVEQPQHF. DNA for the CDR3: TGCAGTGCTAGTGCCAGGGTAGAGCAGCCCCAGCATTTT.

This clonotype was seen many times. The DNA of the CDR3 is TGCGCCAGCAGCTTCCGGGACAGGGGCATGAATGAGCAGTTCTTC. Its translation is CASSFRDRGMNEQFF. This chain uses TRBV5-1 with TRBJ2-1; 10 bases are a match to TRBD1. The junction had 6 bases not matched to a gene; V was cut back by 2 bases and J by 7 bases. The CDR3 spans 15 residues. Germline CDR1 SGHRS, CDR2 YFSETQ.

This clonotype was picked up many times. The chain couples TRBV5-1 to TRBJ2-7; 7 bases agree with TRBD1. The CDR3 sequence is 14 residues long. The V segment lost 0 bases and the J segment 2 bases; nucleotides outside the gene matches: 2. Germline CDR1 is SGHRS and CDR2 is YFSETQ. The CDR3 is CASSLAQGPYEQYF. The CDR3 nucleotides read TGCGCCAGCAGCTTGGCACAGGGGCCCTACGAGCAGTACTTC.

Remarks on this clonotype: Germline is not matched at one junction end, which may reflect a read error. The rearrangement joins TRBV20-1 to TRBJ2-2; tentative D call: TRBD2 (5 bases). The CDR3 extends over 13 amino acids. Looked up from germline, CDR1 is DFQATT and CDR2 is SNEGSKA (reference sequence). In nucleotides, the CDR3 is TGCAGTGCTAGAGGTTGGAACACCTGGGAGCTGTCTTTT. Translation: CSARGWNTWELSF.

The chain joins TRBV7-2 to TRBJ2-3; D gene uncertain. V dropped 3 bases and J dropped 6 bases, with 10 bases sitting between them. Germline CDR1 reads SGHTA; CDR2 reads FQGNSA. CDR3 length: 13 amino acids. The CDR3 is CASSFHKADTQYF. In nucleotides, the CDR3 is TGTGCCAGCAGCTTTCATAAGGCTGATACGCAGTATTTT.

This clonotype was counted at least ten times. This chain links TRBV6-5 with TRBJ2-7; 13 bases are shared with TRBD2. The germline V gene encodes CDR1 MNHEY and CDR2 SVGAGI. The CDR3 is made up of 17 amino acids. Losses at the gene ends were 5 bases for V and 0 bases for J; bases not matched to a gene: 7. In nucleotides, the CDR3 is TGTGCCAGCAGTCAATCCGGACTAGCGGGAGTCTCCTACGAGCAGTACTTC. Its protein is CASSQSGLAGVSYEQYF.

About this clonotype: This may be a read error, as it is one base from a much larger clone. The chain links TRBV7-6 to TRBJ2-5; D gene unclear. Germline V gene sequence: CDR1 SGHVS, CDR2 FNYEAQ. This CDR3 region has 11 residues. The CDR3 loop reads CANSLVGTQYF. For the CDR3, the DNA is TGTGCCAACAGCTTGGTAGGGACCCAGTACTTC.

This clonotype occurred many times. This chain connects TRBV5-4 to TRBJ2-1; maybe TRBD2 (5 bases). V shed 0 bases and J shed 5 bases, with 12 bases lying between them. Germline-derived CDR1 and CDR2 are SGHNT and YYREEE (reference sequence). The CDR3 runs 15 residues. The DNA of the CDR3 is TGTGCCAGCAGCTTGGCCCGGGATCGGAACAATGAGCAGTTCTTC. It specifies CASSLARDRNNEQFF.

This clonotype appeared many times. The chain is built from TRBV4-1 and TRBJ1-4, with unresolved D. V dropped 0 bases and J dropped 8 bases, with 16 bases sitting between them. The CDR3 totals 16 residues. Germline CDR1 is MGHRA and CDR2 is YSYEKL. This CDR3 is CASSQDQTAGKEKLFF. CDR3 coding DNA: TGCGCCAGCAGCCAAGACCAGACCGCCGGGAAGGAAAAACTGTTTTTT.

There are many counts of this clonotype. The chain combines TRBV20-1 with TRBJ1-1, with no clear D. The CDR3 has 14 amino acids. Germline V gives CDR1 DFQATT, CDR2 SNEGSKA (reference sequence). The V end was cut by 1 base, the J end by 1 base, with 10 bases between. CDR3: CSARVSGPNTEAFF. CDR3 DNA: TGCAGTGCTAGAGTATCCGGGCCGAACACTGAAGCTTTCTTT.

The chain has TRBV20-1 and TRBJ2-3; no reliable D call. The CDR3 spans 13 residues. Germline V gives CDR1 DFQATT, CDR2 SNEGSKA (reference sequence). The V gene lost 5 bases and the J gene lost 3 bases, with 12 bases spanning the gap. Written as DNA, the CDR3 is TGCAGTGCTCCCCGAAGGTCTACAGATACGCAGTATTTT. The encoded protein is CSAPRRSTDTQYF.

This clonotype was detected many times. V gene TRBV5-1 combines with J gene TRBJ2-3, with 12 nucleotides matching TRBD2. V was pared by 5 bases and J by 4 bases, with 8 bases of the junction left unmatched. CDR1 and CDR2 (germline): SGHRS, YFSETQ. This CDR3 is built from 16 residues. The CDR3: CASSSGLAGRADTQYF. The CDR3 bases are TGCGCCAGCAGTTCCGGACTAGCGGGACGGGCAGATACGCAGTATTTT.

There are many counts of this clonotype. V and J are TRBV4-1 and TRBJ2-4; a weak D match, TRBD2 (7 bases). Germline loops: CDR1 MGHRA, CDR2 YSYEKL. The CDR3 runs 20 residues. Trimming pared 4 bases from V and 0 bases from J, leaving 25 bases between. DNA of the CDR3: TGCGCCAGCAGCCGTTCTGGGATGGGGGGGGGCCTCCTAGCCAAAAACATTCAGTACTTC. Its translation is CASSRSGMGGGLLAKNIQYF.

In its sample, this clonotype was seen many times. This chain uses TRBV27 with TRBJ2-7, with 10 bases matching TRBD2. Trimming removed 1 base from V and 11 bases from J; junction bases left unmatched: 8. CDR3 length: 14 amino acids. Looked up from germline, CDR1 is MNHEY and CDR2 is SMNVEV (reference sequence). In DNA form, the CDR3 reads TGTGCCAGCAGTTTATTGTCTAGCGGGAGAAAGGAGTACTTC. It specifies CASSLLSSGRKEYF.

This clonotype appeared many times. The chain employs TRBV5-6 and TRBJ2-3; D not resolved. In germline, CDR1 is SGHDT, CDR2 YYEEEE. This CDR3 comprises 15 residues. Trimming removed 2 bases from V and 1 base from J, with 11 bases in between. The CDR3 coding sequence is TGTGCCAGCAGCTTATTAGAGGTCGGCACAGATACGCAGTATTTT. Protein: CASSLLEVGTDTQYF.

A remark on this clonotype: Because the CDR3 is missing its conserved closing phenylalanine or tryptophan, this is likely a read error. The J gene is TRBJ2-1, the V gene TRBV5-1, with 9 bases matching TRBD2. CDR1 and CDR2 from the germline V gene are SGHRS and YFSETQ. This CDR3 has 15 residues. The DNA of the CDR3 is TGCGCAAGCAGTCTCCGGCTAGCGGGATACAATGAGCAGTTCTTA. Translated, it gives CASSLRLAGYNEQFL.

This clonotype was recorded at least ten times. The V and J genes are TRBV24-1 and TRBJ2-5; 11 bases are shared with TRBD1. Germline V lookup: CDR1 KGHDR, CDR2 SFDVKD. The CDR3 totals 16 residues. The trim removed 7 bases at V and 3 bases at J, leaving 9 bases unmatched. CDR3 DNA sequence: TGTGCCACCAGCTCTTCCGGGACAGGGGGAAAAGAGACCCAGTACTTC. It yields the protein CATSSSGTGGKETQYF.